The source of this T cell receptor beta chain is a study of identifying expanded T cells in peripheral blood. Study conclusions and caveats: Variance in clone template counts between approximately 2-week samples significantly increased with total template count across all healthy donors.

Germline V gives CDR1 MGHRA, CDR2 YSYEKL. CDR3 length: 15 residues. V was trimmed by 2 bases and J by 2 bases, leaving 9 bases between them. Regarding this clone: The antigen remains undetermined.

The assay was immunoSEQ multiplex PCR, and TCRdb's table has in-frame clones only and misses some. Seen here are 85,000 to 100,000 clones, about nine tenths observed once, and the top ten hold around 4.1%. This clonotype was obtained from a person aged 18-70 years in good health. The genes are TRBV4-1 and TRBJ2-2; D is unresolved. The sequencing input was blood. CDR3 residues: CASSQLSSNTGELFF. The DNA of the CDR3 is TGCGCCAGCAGCCAATTGAGCAGCAACACCGGGGAGCTGTTTTTT.